Included here is one T cell receptor (beta chain) sequence, with context. Its cognate antigen has yet to be identified. No qualities accompany the bases; no much larger clone lies one base away. The record originates from a study of CD8 T cells in Susac syndrome (dated by TCRdb to the late 2010s). For the study in its entirety: Repertoire sequencing was used to test whether CD8+ T cell activation and differentiation in Susac syndrome was antigen driven. The study compared CD8+ T cell repertoire clonality among 12 healthy donors, around 14 Susac syndrome patients and about 16 multiple sclerosis patients. Broad study findings and their caveats: The number of individuals in the TCR sequencing and HLA analysis was acknowledged as relatively small.

RNA was extracted with the RNeasy kit and about 0.5 to 1 ug was reverse transcribed using random hexamers. The immunoSEQ multiplex PCR assay, covering 54 Vbeta and 13 Jbeta segments, was used to amplify TCR beta CDR3 regions. To correct PCR amplification bias, a synthetic template baseline was used for both primer optimization and computational correction. In the source study's methods: Reads were annotated to V, D and J genes according to IMGT and were analyzed with immunoSEQ Analyzer, with only productive sequences retained. Clonality was computed as one minus Shannon entropy normalized by log2 of the number of productive unique sequences. For each patient and control, public and private clones were evaluated within the 100 most prevalent clones. A clone was defined as Susac-specific if it was absent from the healthy and MS cohorts, from about 1,100 published viral clones and from other ImmuneACCESS disease sequences. TCRdb reprocessed the public reads (quality trimming at Q25 with fastp, clone calling with MiXCR) and kept in-frame beta chains. Duplicate CDR3 protein sequences are folded into a single record with the most common DNA and genes. Here the V and J calls rest on TCRdb's processing, not on the authors' analysis. The sample table shows about 60,000 distinct CDR3 sequences, and around nine tenths are seen once. Roughly 0.2% of the sample is taken by the ten largest.

The CDR3, from cysteine to phenylalanine, totals 13 residues. Kept here is only the CDR3 DNA, which spans 39 bases and is read in frame from base 1. Taken from the germline V gene (reference sequence), the CDR1 and CDR2 loops are SEHNR and FQNEAQ. Trimming leaves V shorter by 5 bases and J shorter by 9 bases, with the junction holding 7 bases beyond the gene matches. Peripheral blood CD8+ and CD4+ T cells from healthy donors, Susac syndrome patients and multiple sclerosis patients were profiled using high-throughput TCR beta sequencing. Healthy donors were included as age- and sex-matched controls. Bulk CD8+ and CD4+ T cells were purified magnetically by negative isolation, whereas CD8+ TEMRA cells were enriched by FACS. Blood was collected in EDTA tubes and processed within 24 hours, with PBMCs isolated through density gradient centrifugation. PBMCs intended for TCR sequencing were cryopreserved in liquid nitrogen and thawed later in a water bath at 37 degrees C. The sorted or isolated CD4+, CD8+ and CD8+ TEMRA cells had a purity of 90% or higher.

The V and J segments used are TRBV7-9 and TRBJ1-5; 7 nucleotides in the junction match TRBD1. Input material: CD8+ T cells from PBMCs. The receptor was derived from a human donor in good health. The sequence in DNA is TGTGCCAGCAGCAGGGACAGTTCCCCGCCCCAGCATTTT. This sequence encodes CASSRDSSPPQHF.